The 17 T cell receptor beta chains in this list originate from one sample, sequenced in a study of technical replicates of blood from several donors. Generated by immunoSEQ multiplex PCR, the TCRdb table keeps only in-frame clones and is missing some. This sample carries around 97,000 clones, around 96% of them seen once, and the ten largest clones take over 0.25%. Sequences were obtained from T cells isolated from PBMCs. The receptors here all came from a human donor in good health.

The J gene is TRBJ2-1, the V gene TRBV4-1, with unresolved D. Trimming removed 1 base from V and 5 bases from J, with 9 bases in between. The length of the CDR3 is 14 residues. CDR1 and CDR2 from the germline V gene are MGHRA and YSYEKL. The CDR3 loop reads CASSQANFNNEQFF. In nucleotides, the CDR3 is TGCGCCAGCAGCCAAGCTAACTTTAACAATGAGCAGTTCTTC.

The J gene is TRBJ1-1, the V gene TRBV6-5; maybe TRBD1 (5 bases). The V and J ends lost 10 bases and 7 bases respectively, with 13 bases between them. Looked up from germline, CDR1 is MNHEY and CDR2 is SVGAGI. There are 11 residues in the CDR3. In DNA, the CDR3 is TGTGCCACATATGGGGGGAATGAAGCTTTCTTT. Amino acids: CATYGGNEAFF.

The chain employs TRBV29-1 and TRBJ1-2, with D perhaps TRBD1 (5 bases). V was clipped by 5 bases and J by 8 bases, with 9 bases between them. CDR3 size: 10 residues. The germline V gene has CDR1 SQVTM and CDR2 ANQGSEA. The CDR3 spells CSVSGVGYTF. Written as DNA, the CDR3 is TGCAGCGTTTCGGGGGTCGGCTACACCTTC.

The V call is TRBV4-3, the J call TRBJ2-7; 9 bases fit TRBD2. Losses at the gene ends were 1 base for V and 4 bases for J; bases not matched to a gene: 8. This CDR3 spans 16 amino acids. Looked up from germline, CDR1 is LGHNA and CDR2 is YSLEER. As DNA, the CDR3 is TGCGCCAGCAGCCAAGCTTTCCCTAGCGGGATTTACGAGCAGTACTTC. Protein: CASSQAFPSGIYEQYF.

CDR3 amino acids: CAISDTGTSGETQYF. As DNA, the CDR3 is TGTGCCATCAGTGATACCGGGACTAGCGGAGAGACCCAGTACTTC. The chain joins TRBV10-3 to TRBJ2-5; TRBD2 matches 11 bases. V lost 3 bases to trimming and J lost 4 bases; unmatched junction nucleotides: 4. Germline V gene lookup returns CDR1 ENHRY and CDR2 SYGVKD. The CDR3 totals 15 residues.

V usage is TRBV2 and J usage is TRBJ1-2; D unclear. V was pared by 0 bases and J by 4 bases, with 15 bases between. Germline V gene sequence: CDR1 SNHLY, CDR2 FYNNEI. This CDR3 has 16 residues. The CDR3 nucleotides read TGTGCCAGCAGTGAAGCGCTTAGGCGGGGTCTCTATGGCTACACCTTC. This gives the protein CASSEALRRGLYGYTF.

The chain uses TRBV19 and TRBJ1-1; D is uncertain. Germline CDR1 and CDR2: LNHDA and SQIVND (reference sequence). V dropped 4 bases and J dropped 1 base, with 7 bases sitting between them. The CDR3 is made up of 13 amino acids. This chain's CDR3 is CASSTTENTEAFF. CDR3 nucleotides: TGTGCCAGTAGTACAACAGAGAACACTGAAGCTTTCTTT.

This clone was picked up a small number of times. The chain employs TRBV7-9 and TRBJ1-1; no firm D call. This CDR3 spans 12 amino acids. In germline, CDR1 is SEHNR, CDR2 FQNEAQ (reference sequence). V was cut by 3 bases and J by 11 bases, with 13 bases left in between. The CDR3 region is CASSFYQEDAFF. As DNA, the CDR3 is TGTGCCAGCAGCTTCTATCAGGAGGACGCTTTCTTT.

The genes are TRBV9 and TRBJ1-1, with a possible D match to TRBD1 (6 bases). This CDR3 is built from 14 residues. From germline, CDR1 is SGDLS and CDR2 YYNGEE. V was shortened by 3 bases and J by 3 bases, with 12 bases between the two germline ends. The CDR3 spells CASSGGQVYTEAFF. For the CDR3, the DNA is TGTGCCAGCAGCGGGGGACAAGTCTACACTGAAGCTTTCTTT.

The chain has TRBV23-1 and TRBJ2-7; 7 bases agree with TRBD2. TRBV23-1 is marked as an open reading frame, function uncertain. The CDR3 extends over 15 amino acids. V shed 0 bases, J shed 4 bases, and the junction held 6 bases outside the gene matches. The CDR3 DNA reads TGCGCCAGCAGTCAATCACCGCGGGAGTGGTACGAGCAGTACTTC. It specifies CASSQSPREWYEQYF.

The chain couples TRBV19 to TRBJ2-7; no definite D call. This CDR3 region has 14 residues. V gave up 3 bases and J gave up 2 bases, with 11 bases separating them. In germline, CDR1 is LNHDA, CDR2 SQIVND (reference sequence). DNA of the CDR3: TGTGCCAGTAGTATCAACAGAAACCCCTACGAGCAGTACTTC. It encodes CASSINRNPYEQYF. The entire variable domain, with the rest obtained from reference TRBV19 and TRBJ2-7, is as follows: DGGITQSPKYLFRKEGQNVTLSCEQNLNHDAMYWYRQDPGQGLRLIYYSQIVNDFQKGDIAEGYSVSREKKESFPLTVTSAQKNPTAFYLCASSINRNPYEQYFGPGTRLTVT.

The gene calls are TRBV6-5 and TRBJ2-7; 8 bases are shared with TRBD1. CDR3 length: 16 residues. CDR1 is MNHEY, CDR2 SVGAGI, per germline. Losses at the gene ends were 2 bases for V and 3 bases for J; bases not matched to a gene: 9. CDR3 sequence: CASSYPSGTGFYEQYF. In DNA form, the CDR3 reads TGTGCCAGCAGTTACCCCTCCGGGACAGGATTCTACGAGCAGTACTTC.

This chain links TRBV5-1 with TRBJ1-4; D ambiguous. The length of the CDR3 is 14 residues. With 0 bases removed from V and 3 bases from J, the gap between germline ends came to 6 bases. From germline, CDR1 is SGHRS and CDR2 YFSETQ. The CDR3 protein is CASSLGAANEKLFF. The CDR3 region has the DNA TGCGCCAGCAGCTTGGGGGCAGCTAATGAAAAACTGTTTTTT. The full variable domain, in which reference TRBV5-1 and TRBJ1-4 provide the parts outside the CDR3, is KAGVTQTPRYLIKTRGQQVTLSCSPISGHRSVSWYQQTPGQGLQFLFEYFSETQRNKGNFPGRFSGRQFSNSRSEMNVSTLELGDSALYLCASSLGAANEKLFFGSGTQLSVL.

The chain employs TRBV28 and TRBJ2-1; possible D gene TRBD2, 5 bases. V lost 2 bases to trimming and J lost 7 bases, with 15 bases between them. CDR1 MDHEN and CDR2 SYDVKM come from the germline V gene. This CDR3 comprises 15 residues. The CDR3 nucleotides are TGTGCCAGCAGTTTACTGGGAGTAGGAAATAATGAGCAGTTCTTC. This codes for CASSLLGVGNNEQFF.

The chain recombines TRBV20-1 with TRBJ1-2; no firm D call. CDR1 and CDR2 from the germline V gene are DFQATT and SNEGSKA (reference sequence). The V and J ends lost 0 bases and 10 bases respectively, with 6 bases between them. The CDR3 runs 10 residues. This CDR3 is CSARDIPYTF. CDR3 nucleotide sequence: TGCAGTGCTAGAGACATCCCCTACACCTTC.

The chain recombines TRBV28 with TRBJ1-2; D not certain. V lost 4 bases and J lost 8, with 14 bases in between. The CDR3 sequence is 13 residues long. The germline gives CDR1 MDHEN, CDR2 SYDVKM. The CDR3 coding sequence is TGTGCCAGCAGTTGGACGGAGGTACGAGGCTACACCTTC. It specifies CASSWTEVRGYTF.

V usage is TRBV7-2 and J usage is TRBJ1-1; the match to TRBD1 covers 8 bases. The CDR3 has 14 amino acids. Unmatched junction bases numbered 6, after V lost 5 bases and J lost 4 bases. The germline V gene encodes CDR1 SGHTA and CDR2 FQGNSA. The CDR3, as DNA: TGTGCCAGCAGCCTTGACAGGGGAAGCACTGAAGCTTTCTTT. This translates into CASSLDRGSTEAFF.